Listed here is a single TCR beta chain. Its antigen remains unknown. The data are from a study of cytomegalovirus exposure and HLA in healthy donors. Study overall: Earlier work reported approximately 100 million unique TCR beta sequences from roughly 180 million T cells.

Study-wide results and caveats: The authors later linked a missense DCLRE1C variant to TCR beta V- and J-gene trimming. Per published accounts, TCR beta sequences correctly predicted the HLA-A and HLA-B alleles of most subjects. It was likely that a cluster of highly shared sequence variants was a sequencing artifact.

From germline, CDR1 is MNHNS and CDR2 SASEGT. The CDR3 length is 14 residues. With V trimmed by 6 bases and J by 9 bases, 8 bases remained unmatched. Use of 60 Vbeta and 13 Jbeta primers characterized the PCR. TCRdb keeps only in-frame clones here, not all; method: immunoSEQ multiplex PCR. The sample carries some 150,000 clones, 80% to 85% recorded once. This receptor was taken from a woman in her fifties or sixties in good health and CMV-seropositive. The sequencing sample was made of PBMCs. J is TRBJ2-3 and V is TRBV6-1, with TRBD2 identical over 11 bases. CDR3 nucleotide sequence: TGTGCCAGCAGGGGGACTAGCGGAGCCCTCACGCAGTATTTT. This codes for CASRGTSGALTQYF.